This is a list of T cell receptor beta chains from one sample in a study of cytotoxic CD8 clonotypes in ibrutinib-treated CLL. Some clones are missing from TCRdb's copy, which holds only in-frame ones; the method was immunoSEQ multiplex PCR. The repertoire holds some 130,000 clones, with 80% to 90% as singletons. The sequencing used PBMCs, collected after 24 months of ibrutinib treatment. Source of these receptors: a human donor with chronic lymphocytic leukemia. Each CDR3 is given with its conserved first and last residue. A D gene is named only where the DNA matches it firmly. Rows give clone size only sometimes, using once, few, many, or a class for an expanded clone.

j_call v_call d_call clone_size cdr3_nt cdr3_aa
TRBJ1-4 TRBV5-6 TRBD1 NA TGTGCCAGCAGCCTGGGACAGGGGTGGGAAAAACTGTTTTTT CASSLGQGWEKLFF
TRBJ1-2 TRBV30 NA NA TGTGCCTGGAGTGTAGCCAGGGGCTACACCTTC CAWSVARGYTF
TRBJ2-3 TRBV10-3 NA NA TGTGCCACCCAAAGTCCTCGAGATTCCGATACGCAGTATTTT CATQSPRDSDTQYF
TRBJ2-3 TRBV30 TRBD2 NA TGTGCCTGGAGGCGACCCGGACTAGCGGGGGGTCAAGATACGCAGTATTTT CAWRRPGLAGGQDTQYF
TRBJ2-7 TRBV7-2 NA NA TGTGCCAGCAGCGCCGGACGGCAGTTCTACGAGCAGTACTTC CASSAGRQFYEQYF
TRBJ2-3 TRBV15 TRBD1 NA TGTGCCACCAGCAGAGAACAGGGGGCCACAGATACGCAGTATTTT CATSREQGATDTQYF
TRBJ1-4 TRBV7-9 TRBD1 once TGTGCCAGCAGCTCGGGACAGGGGAATGAAAAACTGTTTTTT CASSSGQGNEKLFF
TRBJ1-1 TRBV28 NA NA TGTGCCACCGTTTCTGTGGGGGAGAACACTGAAGCTTTCTTT CATVSVGENTEAFF
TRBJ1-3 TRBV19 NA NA TGTGCCAGTAGTACCGTCTCTGGAAACACCATATATTTT CASSTVSGNTIYF
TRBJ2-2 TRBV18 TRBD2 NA TGTGCCAGCTCACCACCTGGGGGGACTAGCACCACCGGGGAGCTGTTTTTT CASSPPGGTSTTGELFF
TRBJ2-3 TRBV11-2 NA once TGTGCCAGCAGCTTAGGCTTATATAGCACAGATACGCAGTATTTT CASSLGLYSTDTQYF